Below are 16 T cell receptor beta chains sequenced from a single sample in a study of blood T cells in healthy people across ages (dated by TCRdb to the mid-2010s). The library was generated by 5' RACE. Sequenced using an Illumina HiSeq 2500. A second PCR of about 6 to 11 cycles was performed with a sample-barcoded 5' primer and a J-beta primer mix. The public reads were run again by TCRdb, first through fastp at Q25 and then through MiXCR, and only productive beta chains were kept. Every entry covers one CDR3 protein and lists the most common genes and DNA from its rows. For this sample there are roughly 2 million distinct CDR3 sequences; around 48% appear just once. The top ten constitute over 2% of the sample. The source material was blood. The receptors here all came from a woman in her thirties or forties in good health.

The chain recombines TRBV6-5 with TRBJ2-1, with TRBD2 as a possible D gene (6 bases). V was cut by 4 bases and J by 6 bases, with 13 bases left in between. Looked up from germline, CDR1 is MNHEY and CDR2 is SVGAGI. This CDR3 spans 14 amino acids. The CDR3 sequence: CASSSFGSFNEQFF. CDR3 bases: TGTGCCAGCAGTTCATTCGGGAGCTTCAATGAGCAGTTCTTC.

V is TRBV28 and J is TRBJ2-1; TRBD1 aligns across 9 bases. From germline, CDR1 is MDHEN and CDR2 SYDVKM. V gave up 5 bases and J gave up 5 bases; unmatched junction bases: 4. This CDR3 has 14 amino acids. The DNA for the CDR3 is TGTGCCAGCAGTACCCACAGGGGGCACAATGAGCAGTTCTTC. This sequence encodes CASSTHRGHNEQFF.

This clonotype was seen a handful of times. The chain links TRBV20-1 to TRBJ2-4; D may be TRBD2 (5 bases). The end of the DNA is better explained by TRBJ2-7, so the J call may be wrong. The CDR3 is made up of 13 amino acids. CDR1 and CDR2 (germline): DFQATT, SNEGSKA (reference sequence). CDR3 in DNA: TGCAGTGCCGGCGGGCGCCACGCCTACGAGCAGTACTTC. Encoded protein: CSAGGRHAYEQYF.

This clonotype was seen only a few times. The chain has TRBV6-5 and TRBJ2-3; no firm D call. From germline, CDR1 is MNHEY and CDR2 SVGAGI. The CDR3 totals 15 residues. Trimming stripped 4 bases from V and 0 bases from J, with 11 bases between. The CDR3: CASSFRHLSTDTQYF. CDR3 DNA sequence: TGTGCCAGCAGTTTCAGACACCTTAGCACAGATACGCAGTATTTT.

As concerns this clonotype: Possible read error: a much larger clone is one base away. The chain joins TRBV11-2 to TRBJ2-7; 8 bases are a match to TRBD2. The CDR3 totals 15 residues. Germline V gene sequence: CDR1 SGHAT, CDR2 FQNNGV. J lost 7 bases, V lost 3 bases, and 11 bases had no gene match. The CDR3 DNA sequence: TGTGCCAGCAGCTTTTCGGGGGGGCTCTACAATGAGCAGTACTTC. Translating it yields CASSFSGGLYNEQYF. Full variable domain (missing parts from reference TRBV11-2 and TRBJ2-7): EAGVAQSPRYKIIEKRQSVAFWCNPISGHATLYWYQQILGQGPKLLIQFQNNGVVDDSQLPKDRFSAERLKGVDSTLKIQPAKLEDSAVYLCASSFSGGLYNEQYFGPGTRLTVT.

The chain couples TRBV7-2 to TRBJ2-5; possible D gene TRBD2, 5 bases. Trimming removed 1 base at V and 5 bases at J, with 17 bases between. Germline CDR1 is SGHTA and CDR2 is FQGNSA. The CDR3 extends over 16 amino acids. The CDR3, as DNA: TGTGCCAGCAGCTTAGATGGGGAGACTGCCCGGGAGACCCAGTACTTC. Protein: CASSLDGETARETQYF.

The chain joins TRBV7-9 to TRBJ1-2; 7 positions match TRBD1. Germline lookup yields CDR1 SEHNR and CDR2 FQNEAQ (reference sequence). The V gene end was trimmed by 5 bases and the J gene end by 2 bases; junction bases not matched to a gene: 8. The CDR3 is 15 residues long. The CDR3 is CASSPEGAQNYGYTF. The DNA of the CDR3 is TGTGCCAGCAGCCCAGAGGGGGCTCAGAACTATGGCTACACCTTC.

CDR3 nucleotides: TGTGCCAGCTCACCACCTTTCTACTGTCGGGACGAGCAGTACTTC. Translated, it gives CASSPPFYCRDEQYF. This chain uses TRBV18 with TRBJ2-5; the D is unclear. The end of the DNA fits TRBJ2-7 better, so the J call may be wrong. The CDR3 is made up of 15 amino acids. CDR1 is KGHSH, CDR2 LQKENI, per germline.

This chain connects TRBV6-5 to TRBJ2-3; perhaps TRBD2 as D (7 bases). Germline lookup yields CDR1 MNHEY and CDR2 SVGAGI. The CDR3 runs to 16 residues. V lost 2 bases and J 0 bases, leaving 12 bases between the germline ends. The CDR3 bases are TGTGCCAGCAGTTACAACGGGGGGCTAAGCACAGATACGCAGTATTTT. Translated, it gives CASSYNGGLSTDTQYF.

This clonotype was picked up one time. V and J are TRBV5-1 and TRBJ2-5; possibly TRBD2 for D (6 bases). Trimming left V 5 bases short and J 1 base short, with 12 bases between. Germline assignment: CDR1 SGHRS and CDR2 YFSETQ. The CDR3 is made up of 14 amino acids. As DNA, the CDR3 is TGCGCCAGCAGATACTACGGGAGCCAAGAGACCCAGTACTTC. Translation gives CASRYYGSQETQYF.

This chain links TRBV29-1 with TRBJ2-3; 7 bases are shared with TRBD1. Losses at the gene ends were 7 bases for V and 4 bases for J; bases not matched to a gene: 8. The CDR3 covers 13 residues. Per the germline V gene, CDR1 is SQVTM and CDR2 is ANQGSEA. DNA for the CDR3: TGCAGCGCCCCAGACAGGGACGCAGATACGCAGTATTTT. The encoded protein is CSAPDRDADTQYF.

This clonotype was recorded a few times. The CDR3 sequence is CASGGLVGETQYF. The CDR3 nucleotides read TGTGCCAGCGGAGGACTAGTCGGAGAGACCCAGTACTTC. The chain has TRBV28 and TRBJ2-5, with 7 bases fitting TRBD2. V shed 8 bases, J shed 4 bases, and the junction held 7 bases outside the gene matches. The CDR3 loop spans 13 amino acids. Looked up from germline, CDR1 is MDHEN and CDR2 is SYDVKM.

J is TRBJ1-6 and V is TRBV5-1, with a tentative D call TRBD1 (6 bases). This CDR3 contains 16 residues. CDR1 and CDR2 from the germline V gene are SGHRS and YFSETQ. V was pared by 4 bases and J by 5 bases, with 16 bases between. The CDR3 spells CASSTTPGTNNSPLHF. CDR3 coding DNA: TGCGCCAGCAGCACGACCCCCGGGACAAATAATTCACCCCTCCACTTT.

This clonotype was seen more than once but under ten times. The chain uses TRBV25-1 and TRBJ1-2, with 7 positions matching TRBD1. This CDR3 contains 14 residues. V lost 4 bases, J lost 4 bases, and 6 bases stayed unmatched. The germline V gene has CDR1 MGHDK and CDR2 SYGVNS. The CDR3 loop reads CASSGRQGGYGYTF. The CDR3 coding sequence is TGTGCCAGCAGTGGCCGACAGGGTGGCTATGGCTACACCTTC.

This clonotype was seen a few times. This chain uses TRBV20-1 with TRBJ2-5, with D possibly TRBD1 on 5 matching bases. Germline values: CDR1 DFQATT, CDR2 SNEGSKA (reference sequence). The CDR3 contains 15 residues. V lost 2 bases, J lost 2 bases, and 15 bases lay in between. CDR3 residues: CSARSGQRIQETQYF. The DNA of the CDR3 is TGCAGTGCTAGATCCGGACAAAGGATACAAGAGACCCAGTACTTC.

This clonotype was seen repeatedly, ten times or more. The chain employs TRBV24-1 and TRBJ2-1; D might be TRBD1 or TRBD2, each matching 6 bases. V was shortened by 3 bases and J by 4 bases, with 12 bases between the two germline ends. The CDR3 length is 15 residues. Germline CDR1 is KGHDR and CDR2 is SFDVKD. This chain's CDR3 is CATSDPTGTYNEQFF. In DNA form, the CDR3 reads TGTGCCACCAGTGATCCCACAGGGACTTACAATGAGCAGTTCTTC.